The 12 T cell receptor beta chains below come from one sample, sequenced in a study of cytomegalovirus exposure and HLA in healthy donors. The study ran its PCR with 60 Vbeta and 13 Jbeta primers. The method was immunoSEQ multiplex PCR; TCRdb's version includes in-frame clones alone and lacks a portion of them. Of over 150,000 clones listed, around 77% are singletons. Sample: PBMCs. The origin of the receptors is a man in his 60s in good health and CMV-seronegative.

The V call is TRBV7-8, the J call TRBJ2-5; TRBD2 matches 11 bases. The J call is in doubt because the DNA end fits TRBJ2-7 better. The CDR3 is made up of 16 amino acids. Germline V CDR1 and CDR2: SGHVS, FQNEAQ. In nucleotides, the CDR3 is TGTGCCAGCAGCTTAACGGGACTAGCGGTTTCCTACGAGCAGTACTTC. Translated: CASSLTGLAVSYEQYF.

Note on this clone: This sample includes further DNA sequences coding for the same CDR3. The J gene is TRBJ2-1, the V gene TRBV9; TRBD2 agrees at 9 bases. From germline, CDR1 is SGDLS and CDR2 YYNGEE. V lost 0 bases to trimming and J lost 7 bases; unmatched junction nucleotides: 5. This CDR3 spans 15 amino acids. The CDR3 DNA reads as TGTGCCAGCAGCGTAGGTCTAGCGGGGTCGAATGAGCAGTTCTTC. It is translated as CASSVGLAGSNEQFF.

CDR3 sequence: CASSGMGAPLTDTQYF. The CDR3 bases are TGCGCCAGCAGCGGGATGGGGGCTCCCCTCACAGATACGCAGTATTTT. The chain links TRBV5-1 to TRBJ2-3; D possibly corresponds to TRBD1 (6 bases). This CDR3 contains 16 residues. Germline-derived CDR1 and CDR2 are SGHRS and YFSETQ. The V end lost 4 bases, the J end lost 2 bases, and 17 bases lay between the germline ends.

The J gene is TRBJ1-1, the V gene TRBV25-1; D is ambiguous. The CDR3 has 13 residues. With 1 base removed from V and 1 base from J, the gap between germline ends came to 4 bases. Per the germline V gene, CDR1 is MGHDK and CDR2 is SYGVNS. Here the CDR3 reads CASSESWNTEAFF. The CDR3 DNA reads TGTGCCAGCAGTGAATCTTGGAACACTGAAGCTTTCTTT.

This clone was found once. The genes are TRBV5-4 and TRBJ2-1; 11 bases are a match to TRBD2. Germline-derived CDR1 and CDR2 are SGHNT and YYREEE (reference sequence). J gave up 4 bases and V 8 bases, and 2 bases lay outside the gene matches. The CDR3 covers 13 residues. This chain's CDR3 is CASSGRAYNEQFF. For the CDR3, the DNA is TGTGCCAGTAGCGGGAGGGCTTACAATGAGCAGTTCTTC.

V usage is TRBV5-1 and J usage is TRBJ1-1, with D maybe TRBD1 (6 bases). Germline V gene data show CDR1 as SGHRS and CDR2 as YFSETQ. This CDR3 has 14 amino acids. V gave up 4 bases and J gave up 6 bases, with 16 bases separating them. CDR3 sequence reads: CASSPLTGAPEAFF. CDR3 DNA: TGCGCCAGCAGCCCCCTGACAGGCGCGCCTGAAGCTTTCTTT.

By its share, this clone is medium-sized. The chain couples TRBV5-1 to TRBJ2-1, with TRBD2 matching over 12 bases. V lost 4 bases to trimming and J lost 5 bases; unmatched junction nucleotides: 4. Looked up from germline, CDR1 is SGHRS and CDR2 is YFSETQ. This CDR3 is 15 amino acids long. The CDR3 region has the DNA TGCGCCAGCAGCCTTCGACTAGCGGGGGACAATGAGCAGTTCTTC. It translates to CASSLRLAGDNEQFF.

The rearrangement links TRBV28 to TRBJ1-1; tentatively, D is TRBD1 (5 bases). V lost 3 bases to trimming and J lost 1 base, with 12 bases between them. The germline gives CDR1 MDHEN, CDR2 SYDVKM. CDR3 length: 15 residues. DNA for the CDR3: TGTGCCAGCAGTTTTGGAGGGGCTGCGAACACTGAAGCTTTCTTT. Residues: CASSFGGAANTEAFF.

The gene calls are TRBV25-1 and TRBJ2-3, with TRBD2 matching 8 bases. Germline lookup yields CDR1 MGHDK and CDR2 SYGVNS. The CDR3 extends over 17 amino acids. V was pared by 6 bases and J by 5 bases, with 16 bases of the junction left unmatched. The CDR3 coding sequence is TGTGCCAGCAGCCCCCCCGGGCGGGGGGTCGGGGTAGATACGCAGTATTTT. It is translated as CASSPPGRGVGVDTQYF.

This chain links TRBV5-1 with TRBJ2-1; TRBD2 matches 7 bases. CDR1 SGHRS and CDR2 YFSETQ come from the germline V gene. This CDR3 has 15 amino acids. Losses at the gene ends were 4 bases for V and 8 bases for J; bases not matched to a gene: 12. CDR3 bases: TGCGCCAGCAGCGAGGGCGTCACGGCGGGAGATGAGCAGTTCTTC. This codes for CASSEGVTAGDEQFF.

This chain connects TRBV15 to TRBJ2-3; 9 nucleotides match TRBD2. J lost 2 bases, V lost 0 bases, and 9 bases had no gene match. The CDR3 extends over 18 amino acids. Germline values: CDR1 LNHNV, CDR2 YYDKDF (reference sequence). CDR3 bases: TGTGCCACCAGCAGAGACCGAGGGCGGGAGGGTTTCACAGATACGCAGTATTTT. Translated: CATSRDRGREGFTDTQYF.

About this clone: One end of the junction does not line up with germline, which may come from a read error. V usage is TRBV7-9 and J usage is TRBJ1-2; D not resolved. CDR1 and CDR2 from the germline V gene are SEHNR and FQNEAQ (reference sequence). There are 12 residues in the CDR3. The CDR3 DNA follows: TGTTCCAGCAGCTTTAACACGGGAGGAGCCACCTTC. Amino acids: CSSSFNTGGATF.